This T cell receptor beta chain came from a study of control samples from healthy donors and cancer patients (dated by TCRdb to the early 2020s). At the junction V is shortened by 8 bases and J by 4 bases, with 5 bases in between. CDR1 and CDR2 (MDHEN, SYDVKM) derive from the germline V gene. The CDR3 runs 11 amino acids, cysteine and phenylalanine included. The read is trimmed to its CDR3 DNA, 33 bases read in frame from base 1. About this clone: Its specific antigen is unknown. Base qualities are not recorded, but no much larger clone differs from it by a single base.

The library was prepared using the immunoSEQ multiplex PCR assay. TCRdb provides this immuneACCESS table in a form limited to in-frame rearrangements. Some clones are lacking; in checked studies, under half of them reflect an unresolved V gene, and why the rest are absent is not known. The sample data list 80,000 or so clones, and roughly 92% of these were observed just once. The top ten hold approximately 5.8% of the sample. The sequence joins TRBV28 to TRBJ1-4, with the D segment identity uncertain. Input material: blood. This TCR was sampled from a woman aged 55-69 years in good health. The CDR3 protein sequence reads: CASGLNEKLFF. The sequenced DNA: TGTGCCAGCGGTCTTAATGAAAAACTGTTTTTT.